This T cell receptor (beta chain) was captured by sequencing in a study of beta chain features in type 1 diabetes. Study-wide points: The analysis here could not establish whether HLA type shapes TCRB rearrangement.

Sequenced material consisted of expressed TCRB transcripts (all of the isolated RNA was reverse transcribed). Generated by immunoSEQ multiplex PCR, the TCRdb table keeps only in-frame clones and is missing some. The table has 450,000 or so clones, about an eighth seen once. Looked up from germline, CDR1 is DFQATT and CDR2 is SNEGSKA (reference sequence). V lost 6 bases and J lost 6, with 12 bases in between. CDR3 length: 11 residues. This clone turned up a few times. Its antigen is not identified. This chain uses TRBV20-1 with TRBJ2-7; no reliable D call. Material for sequencing was naive CD4+ T cells from blood. This clonotype originated in a woman aged 18-29 years in good health. The chain's CDR3 is CSALRGIEQYF. Written as DNA, the CDR3 is TGCAGTGCCTTGCGAGGAATCGAGCAGTACTTC.